This record looks at one T cell receptor (beta chain) sequence and its context. The antigen remains undetermined. Treatment given: treatment-naive control, cytoreductive nephrectomy. Controls included a handful of female and about 12 male donors, resected 2011 to 2014. V lost 0 bases and J 1 base, leaving 17 bases between the germline ends. Per germline, CDR1 SGHDN and CDR2 FVKESK. The CDR3 sequence is 18 residues long. This sample is drawn from a study of radiation and T cells in renal cell carcinoma. Study conclusions and caveats: Irradiated tumors had higher TCR clonality than control tumors. Only small tumor regions of roughly 0.96 g were sampled. Dominant CDR3 motifs occupied more repertoire in irradiated than control tumors.

Repertoires were generated with immunoSEQ multiplex PCR, while TCRdb's copy carries only in-frame clones and drops some. The table has some 10,000 clones, over 50% seen once. The chain carries TRBV14 and TRBJ2-3, with no clear D. This clonotype was obtained from a man aged 35-49 years with renal cell carcinoma. The sequencing used tumor tissue, collected from a patient whose treatment was nephrectomy without radiotherapy. CDR3 protein: CASSQDPRVGRRTDTQYF. The DNA of the CDR3 is TGTGCCAGCAGCCAAGATCCTAGGGTAGGGCGCCGCACAGATACGCAGTATTTT.